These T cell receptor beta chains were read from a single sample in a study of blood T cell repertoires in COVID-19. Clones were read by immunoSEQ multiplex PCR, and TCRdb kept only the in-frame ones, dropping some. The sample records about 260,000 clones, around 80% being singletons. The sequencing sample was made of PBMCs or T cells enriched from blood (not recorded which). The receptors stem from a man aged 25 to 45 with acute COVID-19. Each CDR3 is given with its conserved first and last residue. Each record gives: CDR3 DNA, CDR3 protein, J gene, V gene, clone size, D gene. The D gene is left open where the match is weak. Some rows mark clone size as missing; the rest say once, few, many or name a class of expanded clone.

cdr3_nt: TGTGCCAGCAGTTTTCAGACAGGGGGCAATGGCTACACCTTC; cdr3_aa: CASSFQTGGNGYTF; j_call: TRBJ1-2; v_call: TRBV27; clone_size: -; d_call: TRBD1
cdr3_nt: TGTGCCAGTACCTCCCTCGGACAGGGGGTCTATGGCTACACCTTC; cdr3_aa: CASTSLGQGVYGYTF; j_call: TRBJ1-2; v_call: TRBV19; clone_size: -; d_call: TRBD1
cdr3_nt: TGTGCCTGGAGTGACCGGGACACTGGCTACACCTTC; cdr3_aa: CAWSDRDTGYTF; j_call: TRBJ1-2; v_call: TRBV30; clone_size: -; d_call: -
cdr3_nt: TGTGCCAGCCAGACCGGACAGGAGAGCCAGCCCCAGCATTTT; cdr3_aa: CASQTGQESQPQHF; j_call: TRBJ1-5; v_call: TRBV6-5; clone_size: -; d_call: TRBD1
cdr3_nt: TGTGCCAGCAGCCGGACAGGGGAGGAAAACATTCAGTACTTC; cdr3_aa: CASSRTGEENIQYF; j_call: TRBJ2-4; v_call: TRBV7-9; clone_size: -; d_call: TRBD1
cdr3_nt: TGCGCCAGCAGCCAAATGGAGCTGAACACTGAAGCTTTCTTT; cdr3_aa: CASSQMELNTEAFF; j_call: TRBJ1-1; v_call: TRBV4-1; clone_size: -; d_call: -
cdr3_nt: TGTGCCAGCAGCCTGAGGAGGTCGCCCACTGAAGCTTTCTTT; cdr3_aa: CASSLRRSPTEAFF; j_call: TRBJ1-1; v_call: TRBV13; clone_size: -; d_call: -
cdr3_nt: TGCGCCAGCAGCCAAGATGTTTTAGGGAGGGGAGATGGCTACACCTTC; cdr3_aa: CASSQDVLGRGDGYTF; j_call: TRBJ1-2; v_call: TRBV4-3; clone_size: -; d_call: -
cdr3_nt: TGTGCCAGCAGTTTACAGGGAACCACAGATACGCAGTATTTT; cdr3_aa: CASSLQGTTDTQYF; j_call: TRBJ2-3; v_call: TRBV27; clone_size: -; d_call: -
cdr3_nt: TGTGCCAGCAGCTTGGCGACTAGCCGGAACTTAAAGACCCAGTACTTC; cdr3_aa: CASSLATSRNLKTQYF; j_call: TRBJ2-5; v_call: TRBV5-1; clone_size: -; d_call: TRBD2
cdr3_nt: TGTGCCAGCAACCTACAGGGTATTGTTTCCCAGCATTTT; cdr3_aa: CASNLQGIVSQHF; j_call: TRBJ1-5; v_call: TRBV21-1; clone_size: -; d_call: -
cdr3_nt: TGTGCCAGTAGTGGGACTAGCATATATGAGCAGTTCTTC; cdr3_aa: CASSGTSIYEQFF; j_call: TRBJ2-1; v_call: TRBV19; clone_size: -; d_call: TRBD2
cdr3_nt: TGTGCCAGCACCAGTCAGGGCTCTGGAAACACCATATATTTT; cdr3_aa: CASTSQGSGNTIYF; j_call: TRBJ1-3; v_call: TRBV28; clone_size: few; d_call: -
cdr3_nt: TGTGCCGCATCACCGGGACTCCTCTCGAGCAATGAGCAGTTCTTC; cdr3_aa: CAASPGLLSSNEQFF; j_call: TRBJ2-1; v_call: TRBV6-5; clone_size: -; d_call: -
cdr3_nt: TGCGCCAGCAGTTCGGCTAGCGGGGGGGCATATACGCAGTATTTT; cdr3_aa: CASSSASGGAYTQYF; j_call: TRBJ2-3; v_call: TRBV5-1; clone_size: -; d_call: TRBD2
cdr3_nt: TGTGCCAGCACCCTTGTCGAGGCGAACACCGGGGAGCTGTTTTTT; cdr3_aa: CASTLVEANTGELFF; j_call: TRBJ2-2; v_call: TRBV4-2; clone_size: -; d_call: -
cdr3_nt: TGCGCCAGCAGCCAAGATGAGACAGGGCTCGGTCAGCCCCAGCATTTT; cdr3_aa: CASSQDETGLGQPQHF; j_call: TRBJ1-5; v_call: TRBV4-1; clone_size: -; d_call: TRBD1
cdr3_nt: TGTGCCAGCAGCGGACAGGGGGCGAAGAACACTGAAGCTTTCTTT; cdr3_aa: CASSGQGAKNTEAFF; j_call: TRBJ1-1; v_call: TRBV5-1; clone_size: -; d_call: TRBD1
cdr3_nt: TGCGCCAGCAGCGGAGCGGGGGCTAGCACAGATACGCAGTATTTT; cdr3_aa: CASSGAGASTDTQYF; j_call: TRBJ2-3; v_call: TRBV10-1; clone_size: -; d_call: TRBD2
cdr3_nt: TGTGCCAGTAGTTATGGTTTCGGGACTGAAGCTTTCTTT; cdr3_aa: CASSYGFGTEAFF; j_call: TRBJ1-1; v_call: TRBV19; clone_size: once; d_call: -
cdr3_nt: TGTGCCAGCAGCGCCGGGGATGGGGGGGACTATGGCTACACCTTC; cdr3_aa: CASSAGDGGDYGYTF; j_call: TRBJ1-2; v_call: TRBV9; clone_size: -; d_call: -
cdr3_nt: TGTGCCAGCACCAACTGGGGGGACCCGGCTTTCTTT; cdr3_aa: CASTNWGDPAFF; j_call: TRBJ1-1; v_call: TRBV6-5; clone_size: -; d_call: -
cdr3_nt: TGTGCCACCAGCAGAGCAACTAGTTCCGGGGAGCTGTTTTTT; cdr3_aa: CATSRATSSGELFF; j_call: TRBJ2-2; v_call: TRBV15; clone_size: -; d_call: -
cdr3_nt: TGTGCCACCAGTGATGATTCGACTAGCGGGGGCCACAATGAGCAGTTCTTC; cdr3_aa: CATSDDSTSGGHNEQFF; j_call: TRBJ2-1; v_call: TRBV24-1; clone_size: once; d_call: TRBD2
cdr3_nt: TGTGCCAGCAGCTTAATGGGGCCAACTAATGAAAAACTGTTTTTT; cdr3_aa: CASSLMGPTNEKLFF; j_call: TRBJ1-4; v_call: TRBV5-1; clone_size: -; d_call: -
cdr3_nt: TGTGCCAGCAGTTACGGGAGACAGGGCACCGGGGAGCTGTTTTTT; cdr3_aa: CASSYGRQGTGELFF; j_call: TRBJ2-2; v_call: TRBV6-5; clone_size: -; d_call: TRBD1
cdr3_nt: TGTGCCAGCAGCCAAGCAGTAGCGGGGGGTCTTATCTCCTACAATGAGCAGTTCTTC; cdr3_aa: CASSQAVAGGLISYNEQFF; j_call: TRBJ2-1; v_call: TRBV4-2; clone_size: once; d_call: TRBD2
cdr3_nt: TGTGCCAGCCGGACAGGGGGCACTGAAGCTTTCTTT; cdr3_aa: CASRTGGTEAFF; j_call: TRBJ1-1; v_call: TRBV25-1; clone_size: -; d_call: TRBD1
cdr3_nt: TGTGCCAGCAGCGAGACAGGAAATCAGCCCCAGCATTTT; cdr3_aa: CASSETGNQPQHF; j_call: TRBJ1-5; v_call: TRBV5-1; clone_size: once; d_call: -
cdr3_nt: TGTGCCAGAAGCTTGGATTGCGGGGACTCCTACAATGAGCAGTTCTTC; cdr3_aa: CARSLDCGDSYNEQFF; j_call: TRBJ2-1; v_call: TRBV5-3; clone_size: -; d_call: -
cdr3_nt: TGTGCCAGCAGTCCTAACGTAGGCAGGGGGAACACCGGGGAGCTGTTTTTT; cdr3_aa: CASSPNVGRGNTGELFF; j_call: TRBJ2-2; v_call: TRBV7-9; clone_size: -; d_call: -
cdr3_nt: TGTGCCAGCAGCGTAGTAGGGAGCGGGAACACCGGGGAGCTGTTTTTT; cdr3_aa: CASSVVGSGNTGELFF; j_call: TRBJ2-2; v_call: TRBV9; clone_size: -; d_call: -
cdr3_nt: TGTGCCAGCAGCTTAGGGAGGACCGGGGAGCTGTTTTTT; cdr3_aa: CASSLGRTGELFF; j_call: TRBJ2-2; v_call: TRBV7-3; clone_size: -; d_call: -
cdr3_nt: TGTGCCAGCAGCTTGGACAGGGTAACTGAAGCTTTCTTT; cdr3_aa: CASSLDRVTEAFF; j_call: TRBJ1-1; v_call: TRBV5-6; clone_size: -; d_call: -
cdr3_nt: TGTGCCACCACCCGGACTAGCGGGGGGGCCATGGAGCAGTTCTTC; cdr3_aa: CATTRTSGGAMEQFF; j_call: TRBJ2-1; v_call: TRBV24-1; clone_size: -; d_call: TRBD2
cdr3_nt: TGTGCCACCAGTGATAGGCGGAAGGGCACAGATACGCAGTATTTT; cdr3_aa: CATSDRRKGTDTQYF; j_call: TRBJ2-3; v_call: TRBV24-1; clone_size: once; d_call: -
cdr3_nt: TGTGCCAGCAGCGTAGCGGGGGGAGCGGCCGGGGAGCTGTTTTTT; cdr3_aa: CASSVAGGAAGELFF; j_call: TRBJ2-2; v_call: TRBV9; clone_size: -; d_call: TRBD2
cdr3_nt: TGTGCCAGTAGTATAACAGGGGGATGGAGTCAGCCCCAGCATTTT; cdr3_aa: CASSITGGWSQPQHF; j_call: TRBJ1-5; v_call: TRBV19; clone_size: few; d_call: TRBD1
cdr3_nt: TGCGCCAGCAGCCCTAACGGGATGAACACTGAAGCTTTCTTT; cdr3_aa: CASSPNGMNTEAFF; j_call: TRBJ1-1; v_call: TRBV5-1; clone_size: once; d_call: -
cdr3_nt: TGTGCCAGCAGCCCTAGAGGTACCACCAATGAGCAGTTCTTC; cdr3_aa: CASSPRGTTNEQFF; j_call: TRBJ2-1; v_call: TRBV3-1/TRBV3-2; clone_size: -; d_call: -
cdr3_nt: TGTGCCATTGGCACAGGGGATGGCTACACCTTC; cdr3_aa: CAIGTGDGYTF; j_call: TRBJ1-2; v_call: TRBV3-1/TRBV3-2; clone_size: once; d_call: TRBD1
cdr3_nt: TGTGCCAGCAGGGCTAGCGGGGGTTCGAGGAATGAGCAGTTCTTC; cdr3_aa: CASRASGGSRNEQFF; j_call: TRBJ2-1; v_call: TRBV2; clone_size: -; d_call: TRBD2
cdr3_nt: TGTGCCAGCAGCCGCGGGGCTCCTAATCAGCCCCAGCATTTT; cdr3_aa: CASSRGAPNQPQHF; j_call: TRBJ1-5; v_call: TRBV3-1/TRBV3-2; clone_size: -; d_call: -
cdr3_nt: TGTGCCAGCAGCTTGATATCTGGGCAGGTGAACACTGAAGCTTTCTTT; cdr3_aa: CASSLISGQVNTEAFF; j_call: TRBJ1-1; v_call: TRBV11-2; clone_size: once; d_call: -
cdr3_nt: TGCGCCAGCTCGCCAGGGGGCGATCAGCCCCAGCATTTT; cdr3_aa: CASSPGGDQPQHF; j_call: TRBJ1-5; v_call: TRBV5-1; clone_size: -; d_call: TRBD1
cdr3_nt: TGTGCCAGCAGTTACGGAAACCGGGGGGGCCGGTTCTTC; cdr3_aa: CASSYGNRGGRFF; j_call: TRBJ2-1; v_call: TRBV12-3/TRBV12-4; clone_size: -; d_call: TRBD2
cdr3_nt: TGTGCCAGCAGAACAGGCCCCGCTGGCTACACCTTC; cdr3_aa: CASRTGPAGYTF; j_call: TRBJ1-2; v_call: TRBV27; clone_size: -; d_call: -
cdr3_nt: TGTGCCAGCAGTCCGGACAAGGGGCAATACAATGAGCAGTTCTTC; cdr3_aa: CASSPDKGQYNEQFF; j_call: TRBJ2-1; v_call: TRBV7-3; clone_size: -; d_call: -
cdr3_nt: TGTGCCACCAGTCGGTTCCCGTGGACTGAAGCTTTCTTT; cdr3_aa: CATSRFPWTEAFF; j_call: TRBJ1-1; v_call: TRBV24-1; clone_size: -; d_call: -
cdr3_nt: TGTGCCAGCAGTTTAAGTGGTTCGGACACCATATATTTT; cdr3_aa: CASSLSGSDTIYF; j_call: TRBJ1-3; v_call: TRBV12-3/TRBV12-4; clone_size: many; d_call: -
cdr3_nt: TGTGCCAGCAGCAACAGGGTTTCACCCCTCCACTTT; cdr3_aa: CASSNRVSPLHF; j_call: TRBJ1-6; v_call: TRBV5-6; clone_size: -; d_call: -
cdr3_nt: TGTGCCAGTGGCGGGGGAGGGGCGGTTCGGCCCCAGCATTTT; cdr3_aa: CASGGGGAVRPQHF; j_call: TRBJ1-5; v_call: TRBV19; clone_size: -; d_call: -
cdr3_nt: TGTGCCAGCAGCGGTTGGACAGCTGCTAAGGGATCACCCCTCCACTTT; cdr3_aa: CASSGWTAAKGSPLHF; j_call: TRBJ1-6; v_call: TRBV7-9; clone_size: -; d_call: -